What follows are 32 T cell receptor beta chains derived from one specimen sequenced in a study of blood T cell repertoires in COVID-19. Method: immunoSEQ multiplex PCR; TCRdb's copy keeps in-frame clones and lacks some. The sample has under 250,000 clones, 80% to 85% seen once. The sample was peripheral blood. Every receptor here comes from a woman aged 60-75 years with acute or convalescent COVID-19.

This clone appeared a few times. The V gene is TRBV2, the J gene TRBJ2-2, with 7 bases identical to TRBD1. Germline V gives CDR1 SNHLY, CDR2 FYNNEI. The CDR3 contains 15 residues. With 5 bases clipped from V and 3 bases from J, the junction kept 6 bases outside the gene matches. CDR3 residues: CASSRLTGYTGELFF. The CDR3 nucleotides are TGTGCCAGCAGTCGATTGACAGGGTACACCGGGGAGCTGTTTTTT.

The chain links TRBV13 to TRBJ2-7; no definite D call. The CDR3 covers 13 residues. Trimming cost V 1 base and J 3 bases, with 7 bases left between them. Germline values: CDR1 PRHDT, CDR2 FYEKMQ (reference sequence). In DNA, the CDR3 is TGTGCCAGCAGCTTAGCTCCAGGCTACGAGCAGTACTTC. It specifies CASSLAPGYEQYF.

This chain links TRBV19 with TRBJ2-1; TRBD2 aligns across 9 bases. Per germline, CDR1 LNHDA and CDR2 SQIVND (reference sequence). The trim removed 6 bases at V and 3 bases at J, leaving 6 bases unmatched. This CDR3 is built from 15 residues. The CDR3 protein is CASSPSGNLYNEQFF. CDR3 in DNA: TGTGCCAGTAGCCCTAGCGGGAACCTCTACAATGAGCAGTTCTTC.

The chain employs TRBV4-3 and TRBJ2-1; 9 bases are a match to TRBD2. J lost 6 bases, V lost 0 bases, and 6 bases had no gene match. Germline V gives CDR1 LGHNA, CDR2 YSLEER. The CDR3 is made up of 16 amino acids. The CDR3 region is CASSQEFQRGVNEQFF. The CDR3 coding sequence is TGCGCCAGCAGCCAAGAATTCCAGCGGGGGGTCAATGAGCAGTTCTTC.

The chain recombines TRBV3-1 (or the pseudogene TRBV3-2) with TRBJ1-1; 9 bases line up with TRBD1. The CDR3 is 16 amino acids. V gave up 4 bases and J gave up 6 bases; unmatched junction bases: 12. From germline, CDR1 is LGHDT and CDR2 YNNKEL (reference sequence). CDR3 nucleotides: TGTGCCAGCAGCCGAACAGGGGGCGCGGGGGAACCTGAAGCTTTCTTT. Translating gives CASSRTGGAGEPEAFF.

The rearrangement joins TRBV6-5 to TRBJ1-2, with unresolved D. Between the trimmed V and J ends, which lost 2 bases and 7 bases, there was a span of 14 bases. The CDR3 is 14 amino acids. The germline V gene encodes CDR1 MNHEY and CDR2 SVGAGI. The CDR3 DNA is TGTGCCAGCAGTTACGCCAAAGCGGTGGTTGGCTACACCTTC. Translating gives CASSYAKAVVGYTF.

The rearrangement joins TRBV11-1 to TRBJ1-1; perhaps TRBD1 as D (6 bases). CDR3 length: 16 amino acids. Germline-derived CDR1 and CDR2 are SGHAT and FQDESV (reference sequence). V was trimmed by 5 bases and J by 1 base, leaving 17 bases between them. DNA for the CDR3: TGTGCCAGCAGCCAAAGTGGGACACTCGCGAACACTGAAGCTTTCTTT. Translating it yields CASSQSGTLANTEAFF.

The gene calls are TRBV5-6 and TRBJ2-1; D is perhaps TRBD1 (6 bases). Germline values: CDR1 SGHDT, CDR2 YYEEEE. The V end lost 3 bases, the J end lost 4 bases, and 17 bases lay between the germline ends. There are 16 residues in the CDR3. In DNA, the CDR3 is TGTGCCAGCAGCTCTTTCTCGCCAAGGGGGTACAATGAGCAGTTCTTC. Protein sequence: CASSSFSPRGYNEQFF. The full variable domain, with the rest looked up from reference TRBV5-6 and TRBJ2-1, is DAGVTQSPTHLIKTRGQQVTLRCSPKSGHDTVSWYQQALGQGPQFIFQYYEEEERQRGNFPDRFSGHQFPNYSSELNVNALLLGDSALYLCASSSFSPRGYNEQFFGPGTRLTVL.

The chain carries TRBV3-1 (or the pseudogene TRBV3-2) and TRBJ1-2; no clear D. The CDR3 spans 13 residues. The germline CDR1 and CDR2 sequences are LGHDT and YNNKEL (reference sequence). Between the trimmed V and J ends, which lost 4 bases and 1 base, there was a span of 7 bases. In DNA form, the CDR3 reads TGTGCCAGCAGCCTCGTCCTTAACTATGGCTACACCTTC. It yields the protein CASSLVLNYGYTF.

This clone came up a few times. This sequence joins TRBV5-4 and TRBJ2-2, with a possible D match to TRBD2 (5 bases). This CDR3 has 17 amino acids. Looked up from germline, CDR1 is SGHNT and CDR2 is YYREEE (reference sequence). Trimming took 6 bases from V and 1 from J, leaving 19 bases between them. The CDR3 loop reads CASTSGGLLRNTGELFF. The DNA of the CDR3 is TGTGCCAGCACCAGTGGAGGTCTGCTGCGGAACACCGGGGAGCTGTTTTTT.

The chain links TRBV19 to TRBJ2-7; TRBD2 matches 9 bases. Trimming took 6 bases from V and 2 from J; bases not matched to a gene: 5. The CDR3 is 14 amino acids. CDR1 is LNHDA, CDR2 SQIVND, per germline (reference sequence). The CDR3 here is CASSSGGTTYEQYF. Written as DNA, the CDR3 is TGTGCCAGTAGCAGCGGGGGGACCACCTACGAGCAGTACTTC.

This chain joins TRBV4-1 and TRBJ2-7; TRBD1 agrees at 8 bases. From germline, CDR1 is MGHRA and CDR2 YSYEKL. The CDR3 consists of 15 residues. J gave up 4 bases and V 0 bases, and 5 bases lay outside the gene matches. The CDR3 region is CASSQDIQGAYEQYF. CDR3 DNA: TGCGCCAGCAGCCAAGATATCCAGGGGGCTTACGAGCAGTACTTC.

In its sample, this clone was seen once. At one end the junction does not follow the germline gene, possibly because of a read error. CDR3 residues: CAGRRAGAGYGYTF. CDR3 nucleotides: TGTGCCGGCAGACGTGCAGGGGCTGGGTATGGCTACACCTTC. The rearrangement joins TRBV2 to TRBJ1-2, with D tentatively TRBD1 (6 bases). CDR1 and CDR2 from the germline V gene are SNHLY and FYNNEI. This CDR3 is built from 14 residues.

This clone showed up just a few times. This specimen includes other DNA sequences encoding the same CDR3. The chain is built from TRBV11-2 and TRBJ1-2; TRBD1 matches at 9 bases. The CDR3 runs 13 residues. The junction had 6 bases not matched to a gene; V was cut back by 5 bases and J by 8 bases. Per the germline V gene, CDR1 is SGHAT and CDR2 is FQNNGV. The CDR3 DNA is TGTGCCAGCAGCCCGGGACAGGGAGGCGGCTACACCTTC. Protein product: CASSPGQGGGYTF.

The chain carries TRBV11-2 and TRBJ2-3; 9 bases agree with TRBD1. The junction had 4 bases not matched to a gene; V was cut back by 3 bases and J by 3 bases. The CDR3 runs 15 residues. Germline lookup yields CDR1 SGHAT and CDR2 FQNNGV. In DNA form, the CDR3 reads TGTGCCAGCAGCTTCCGGGACAGGGTAACAGATACGCAGTATTTT. Protein product: CASSFRDRVTDTQYF.

The rearrangement joins TRBV15 to TRBJ2-7, with 10 positions matching TRBD2. The CDR3 is 16 amino acids. J lost 7 bases, V lost 1 base, and 10 bases had no gene match. Germline V lookup: CDR1 LNHNV, CDR2 YYDKDF (reference sequence). Here the CDR3 reads CATSRVKSGGAKEQYF. DNA for the CDR3: TGTGCCACCAGCAGAGTTAAAAGCGGGGGGGCGAAGGAGCAGTACTTC.

The chain is built from TRBV7-6 and TRBJ2-5; tentatively, D is TRBD1 (5 bases). The CDR3 runs to 15 residues. From germline, CDR1 is SGHVS and CDR2 FNYEAQ. The V and J ends lost 5 bases and 4 bases respectively, with 17 bases between them. The CDR3 is CASSRQDSWIETQYF. CDR3 bases: TGTGCCAGCAGCCGCCAAGACAGTTGGATAGAGACCCAGTACTTC.

This sequence joins TRBV16 and TRBJ2-1; 8 nucleotides align to TRBD1. The J segment lost 7 bases and the V segment lost 0 bases, leaving 5 bases of the junction unmatched. Per the germline V gene, CDR1 is KGHSY and CDR2 is FQNENV. This CDR3 contains 15 residues. CDR3 region: CASSQSNRGRNEQFF. The CDR3 DNA reads as TGTGCCAGCAGCCAATCGAACAGGGGGAGGAATGAGCAGTTCTTC.

V is TRBV5-8 and J is TRBJ1-1; D is possibly TRBD1 (5 bases). With 0 bases removed from V and 3 bases from J, the gap between germline ends came to 9 bases. In germline, CDR1 is SGHTS, CDR2 YDEGEE. The CDR3 runs to 14 residues. The CDR3 loop reads CASSLGGGHTEAFF. Here the CDR3 DNA reads TGTGCCAGCAGCTTGGGCGGGGGTCACACTGAAGCTTTCTTT.

The chain joins TRBV21-1 to TRBJ2-7; the table names TRBD1, a call not compared with the DNA. TRBV21-1 is annotated as a pseudogene. CDR3 length: 16 amino acids. The CDR3: CASSKGQGSKSYEQYF. CDR3 coding DNA: TGTGCCAGCAGCAAGGGACAGGGGTCTAAGTCCTACGAGCAGTACTTC.

The chain uses TRBV27 and TRBJ1-2; weak D call: TRBD1 (5 bases). The CDR3 loop spans 15 amino acids. Trimming stripped 0 bases from V and 4 bases from J, with 12 bases between. Germline CDR1 MNHEY, CDR2 SMNVEV (reference sequence). CDR3 DNA sequence: TGTGCCAGCAGTTTATCAGGGGTTCAGGGCTATGGCTACACCTTC. It codes for CASSLSGVQGYGYTF.

Details on this clone: The same CDR3 can be traced to other DNA sequences in this sample. The chain is built from TRBV6-5 and TRBJ1-1, with D possibly matching TRBD1 (6 bases). Trimming removed 5 bases at V and 1 base at J, with 8 bases between. Germline loops: CDR1 MNHEY, CDR2 SVGAGI. CDR3 length equals 13 residues. The CDR3 nucleotides read TGTGCCAGCAGTCTGACAGGGAACACTGAAGCTTTCTTT. Amino acid sequence: CASSLTGNTEAFF.

This chain joins TRBV7-2 and TRBJ1-4, with TRBD1 matching 9 bases. Germline trimming cut 4 bases from V and 8 bases from J; bases unmatched to any gene: 5. The CDR3 is made up of 14 amino acids. Looked up from germline, CDR1 is SGHTA and CDR2 is FQGNSA. The CDR3 coding sequence is TGTGCCAGCAGCTCCGGACAGGGGAGAGAAAAACTGTTTTTT. Translating it yields CASSSGQGREKLFF.

The gene calls are TRBV7-9 and TRBJ2-2; tentatively, D is TRBD1 (7 bases). Germline V gene lookup returns CDR1 SEHNR and CDR2 FQNEAQ (reference sequence). This CDR3 spans 15 amino acids. The V and J ends lost 8 bases and 4 bases respectively, with 17 bases between them. This CDR3 reads CASQIGQGGTGELFF. CDR3 in DNA: TGTGCCAGCCAGATCGGGCAGGGGGGCACCGGGGAGCTGTTTTTT.

V is TRBV6-6 and J is TRBJ1-1; a possible D gene is TRBD1 (5 bases). CDR1 and CDR2 from the germline V gene are MNHNY and SVGAGI (reference sequence). Trimming shortened V by 5 bases and J by 1 base, and 11 bases separated the two germline ends. The CDR3 is made up of 14 amino acids. CDR3: CASSIRVRNTEAFF. As DNA, the CDR3 is TGTGCCAGCAGTATCAGGGTTCGGAACACTGAAGCTTTCTTT.

This rearrangement joins TRBV7-9 to TRBJ1-3; the D gene is possibly TRBD1 (5 bases). This CDR3 comprises 17 residues. Germline CDR1 reads SEHNR; CDR2 reads FQNEAQ (reference sequence). The V and J ends lost 5 bases and 0 bases respectively, with 17 bases between them. The CDR3 DNA reads TGTGCCAGCAGCAGCTACAGGTCCACGTTCTCTGGAAACACCATATATTTT. It codes for CASSSYRSTFSGNTIYF.

Only one count was recorded for this clone. V usage is TRBV3-1 (or the pseudogene TRBV3-2) and J usage is TRBJ1-6; D call uncertain. This CDR3 has 13 amino acids. Germline V gives CDR1 LGHDT, CDR2 YNNKEL (reference sequence). V lost 4 bases and J 7 bases, leaving 8 bases between the germline ends. CDR3: CASSPGRNSPLHF. The CDR3 nucleotides are TGTGCCAGCAGCCCCGGTCGGAATTCACCCCTCCACTTT.

V and J are TRBV30 and TRBJ2-7; tentative D call: TRBD2 (5 bases). Trimming stripped 8 bases from V and 0 bases from J, with 11 bases between. CDR1 is GTSNPN and CDR2 is SVGIG in the germline V gene (reference sequence). The CDR3 loop spans 12 amino acids. The CDR3 spells CAGGGNSYEQYF. Here the CDR3 DNA reads TGTGCCGGAGGAGGTAACTCCTACGAGCAGTACTTC.

The chain has TRBV6-2 or TRBV6-3 and TRBJ1-1; 8 nucleotides line up with TRBD1. Germline V gene data show CDR1 as MNHEY and CDR2 as SVGEGT. This CDR3 spans 13 amino acids. Germline trimming cut 4 bases from V and 4 bases from J; bases unmatched to any gene: 2. CDR3 sequence (DNA): TGTGCCAGCAGTTGGACAGGGTTCACTGAAGCTTTCTTT. Amino acids: CASSWTGFTEAFF.

The chain carries TRBV18 and TRBJ1-1; D is ambiguous. Germline V gene lookup returns CDR1 KGHSH and CDR2 LQKENI. V was shortened by 3 bases and J by 1 base, with 9 bases between the two germline ends. This CDR3 is built from 14 residues. CDR3 sequence: CASSPLARNTEAFF. Here the CDR3 DNA reads TGTGCCAGCTCACCGCTGGCTAGGAACACTGAAGCTTTCTTT.

As concerns this clone: Distinct nucleotide sequences in the sample also encode this CDR3. The gene calls are TRBV3-1 (or the pseudogene TRBV3-2) and TRBJ1-1, with D hard to call. Germline V CDR1 and CDR2: LGHDT, YNNKEL (reference sequence). The CDR3 length is 14 residues. The V end lost 1 base, the J end lost 1 base, and 7 bases lay between the germline ends. CDR3 amino acids: CASSQVSGNTEAFF. In DNA, the CDR3 is TGTGCCAGCAGCCAAGTTTCGGGGAACACTGAAGCTTTCTTT.

CDR3 residues: CASSHGEGAYGYTF. DNA for the CDR3: TGTGCCAGCAGCCACGGAGAGGGGGCCTATGGCTACACCTTC. The J gene is TRBJ1-2, the V gene TRBV7-9; 7 bases are shared with TRBD1. Germline-derived CDR1 and CDR2 are SEHNR and FQNEAQ (reference sequence). CDR3 length: 14 amino acids. V gave up 5 bases and J gave up 4 bases; unmatched junction bases: 7.